The clone carrying this TCR beta chain was detected ten times or more. Its antigen is unknown. The sample comes from a study of T cells in Graves' hyperthyroidism and ophthalmopathy. Study-wide context: Peripheral blood samples were taken at initial diagnosis, prior to any treatment. Study results and limitations: Stable hyperthyroidism and ophthalmopathy were separated using 13 V-J signatures. Most clonotypes expanded in thyroid above 0.001 were likewise present in blood.

Trimming took 3 bases from V and 1 from J, leaving 13 bases between them. The CDR3 loop spans 15 amino acids. Authors of the study amplified TCR beta CDR3 regions from RNA transcripts. A first-round RT-PCR of the TCR CDR3 used the HTBI primer set. TCRdb recomputed calls from the multiplex PCR reads with MiXCR, one row per CDR3 protein. There are over 250,000 distinct CDR3 sequences in the sample; about 20% occur only once, and approximately 60% lies in the top ten. Clinical symptoms, serum thyroxine, TRAb, thyroid ultrasound and orbital computed tomography informed diagnoses. This clonotype originated in a young man with Graves' ophthalmopathy. Sequencing was performed on blood. V gene TRBV12-3 or TRBV12-4 combines with J gene TRBJ2-7; weak D call: TRBD1 (6 bases). CDR3 DNA sequence: TGTGCCAGCAGTTTTAATAGGGGACATTCCTACGAGCAGTACTTC. It codes for CASSFNRGHSYEQYF.